This entry is about one T cell receptor (beta chain). These data are taken from a study of CD8 T cells in Susac syndrome. Roughly 0.45 to 1 ug RNA was reverse transcribed with random hexamers. Amplification of TCR beta CDR3 spanned 54 Vbeta and 13 Jbeta via immunoSEQ multiplex PCR. TCRdb called the immunoSEQ multiplex PCR reads again in MiXCR, with one record for every CDR3 protein. The sample contains 160,000 or so distinct CDR3 sequences, about 90% of which appear only once. This receptor was taken from a human donor in good health. The sample was CD4+ T cells from PBMCs.

The CDR3 DNA is TGCAGCACTCGGGTAGGGGGGATCAATGAGCAGTTCTTC. This sequence encodes CSTRVGGINEQFF. The gene calls are TRBV29-1 and TRBJ2-1, with D perhaps assigned TRBD1 or TRBD2 (6 bases each). The CDR3 consists of 13 residues. Trimming stripped 8 bases from V and 6 bases from J, with 17 bases between. Germline CDR1 reads SQVTM; CDR2 reads ANQGSEA.